This is a list of T cell receptor beta chains from one sample in a study of T cell responses to AZD1222 COVID-19 vaccine. Produced via immunoSEQ multiplex PCR; TCRdb's table is partial and in-frame only. Of roughly 150,000 clones listed, around nine tenths are singletons. This specimen was peripheral blood, taken on day 0 of AZD1222 vaccination. Receptor source: an adult in good health. Both conserved end residues are part of each CDR3. The D gene is left open where the match is weak. A clone size is listed for some rows: how often the clone was seen (once, few, many), or a class if it is expanded.

-,TRBJ1-4,TRBV2,TRBD1,15,CASSRDRGTNEKLFF,TGTGCCAGCAGTCGGGACAGGGGTACTAATGAAAAACTGTTTTTT
-,TRBJ2-7,TRBV30,-,15,CAWSINSYYSGEQYF,TGTGCCTGGAGTATAAACTCTTATTATTCAGGCGAGCAGTACTTC
-,TRBJ1-5,TRBV28,-,14,CASSLGQSNQPQHF,TGTGCCAGCAGTTTGGGTCAGAGCAATCAGCCCCAGCATTTT
-,TRBJ1-2,TRBV6-4,-,13,CASSDSYGNGYTF,TGTGCCAGCAGTGACTCTTACGGGAATGGCTACACCTTC
-,TRBJ1-2,TRBV7-9,-,13,CASSTGTPYGYTF,TGTGCCAGCAGCACCGGGACACCTTATGGCTACACCTTC
-,TRBJ1-1,TRBV7-9,-,15,CASSPGGVRNTEAFF,TGTGCCAGCAGCCCCGGGGGGGTCAGGAACACTGAAGCTTTCTTT
-,TRBJ1-2,TRBV3-1/TRBV3-2,-,18,CASSQDGSSHGRRGGYTF,TGTGCCAGCAGCCAAGATGGGTCCAGCCACGGCCGGAGGGGTGGCTACACCTTC
-,TRBJ2-3,TRBV11-3,TRBD2,14,CASSSRGERDTQYF,TGTGCCAGCAGCTCCCGGGGGGAGAGAGATACGCAGTATTTT
-,TRBJ1-2,TRBV6-5,-,13,CASSPTGRMRYTF,TGTGCCAGCAGCCCGACAGGCCGCATGCGCTACACCTTC
-,TRBJ1-1,TRBV7-2,-,15,CASSSAVGGRTEAFF,TGTGCCAGCAGCTCGGCAGTGGGGGGTCGGACTGAAGCTTTCTTT
-,TRBJ1-2,TRBV18,TRBD1,15,CASSTGTGVSYGYTF,TGTGCCAGCTCAACCGGGACAGGCGTAAGTTATGGCTACACCTTC
-,TRBJ2-1,TRBV6-5,TRBD2,13,CASRLAEYNEQFF,TGTGCCAGCAGACTAGCGGAGTACAATGAGCAGTTCTTC
-,TRBJ1-1,TRBV27,-,16,CASSPRRTDPGTEAFF,TGTGCCAGCAGTCCGCGAAGGACGGACCCGGGCACTGAAGCTTTCTTT
-,TRBJ2-3,TRBV7-6,-,16,CASSLDLGGFTDTQYF,TGTGCCAGCAGCTTAGACCTCGGGGGATTCACAGATACGCAGTATTTT
-,TRBJ2-3,TRBV30,TRBD2,14,CAWTRGRSTDTQYF,TGTGCCTGGACTCGCGGGAGGAGCACAGATACGCAGTATTTT
-,TRBJ2-1,TRBV13,TRBD2,12,CASSLLRGEQFF,TGTGCCAGCAGCTTATTGCGGGGGGAGCAGTTCTTC
-,TRBJ2-7,TRBV18,TRBD1,14,CASSAGTVNYEQYF,TGTGCCAGCTCTGCCGGGACAGTCAACTACGAGCAGTACTTC
-,TRBJ1-5,TRBV3-1/TRBV3-2,-,15,CASSQGSYSNQPQHF,TGTGCCAGCAGCCAAGGCTCATATAGCAATCAGCCCCAGCATTTT
once,TRBJ2-5,TRBV9,TRBD2,17,CASSAAGTSGLQETQYF,TGTGCCAGCAGCGCCGCCGGGACTAGCGGGTTACAAGAGACCCAGTACTTC
-,TRBJ1-2,TRBV11-2,-,16,CASSLVPGRANYGYTF,TGTGCCAGCAGCTTAGTCCCAGGCCGAGCTAACTATGGCTACACCTTC
-,TRBJ1-1,TRBV5-1,-,12,CASSFGSAEAFF,TGCGCCAGCAGCTTTGGCAGCGCTGAAGCTTTCTTT
-,TRBJ1-6,TRBV28,-,17,CASSLRQFFFWNSPLHF,TGTGCCAGCAGTTTACGTCAGTTCTTTTTCTGGAATTCACCCCTCCACTTT
-,TRBJ1-2,TRBV12-3/TRBV12-4,-,13,CASSSTANYGYTF,TGTGCCAGCAGTTCGACAGCTAACTATGGCTACACCTTC
-,TRBJ2-7,TRBV7-2,TRBD1,15,CASSARTGENYEQYF,TGTGCCAGCAGCGCCCGGACAGGGGAAAACTACGAGCAGTACTTC
-,TRBJ2-3,TRBV5-1,TRBD2,14,CASSLRGGQDTQYF,TGCGCCAGCAGCTTGCGGGGGGGCCAAGATACGCAGTATTTT
-,TRBJ2-1,TRBV2,TRBD2,16,CASKILAGSSYNEQFF,TGTGCCAGCAAAATCCTAGCGGGGAGCTCCTACAATGAGCAGTTCTTC
-,TRBJ2-7,TRBV28,TRBD2,17,CASSNPPSGGSSYEQYF,TGTGCCAGCAGCAACCCCCCTAGCGGAGGATCCTCCTACGAGCAGTACTTC
-,TRBJ1-2,TRBV19,TRBD1,15,CASSIRGTGDYGYTF,TGTGCCAGTAGTATCCGTGGGACAGGGGACTATGGCTACACCTTC
-,TRBJ1-5,TRBV19,-,17,CASSPIPPGHINQPQHF,TGTGCCAGTAGCCCCATCCCTCCGGGACACATCAATCAGCCCCAGCATTTT
-,TRBJ2-2,TRBV2,TRBD2,14,CASRRLAGTGELFF,TGTGCCAGCAGGCGACTAGCGGGGACCGGGGAGCTGTTTTTT
-,TRBJ1-2,TRBV18,-,14,CASSVSTGDYGYTF,TGTGCCAGCTCTGTATCCACGGGGGACTATGGCTACACCTTC
-,TRBJ2-5,TRBV18,-,13,CASSPGTLETQYF,TGTGCCAGCTCACCAGGGACACTAGAGACCCAGTACTTC
-,TRBJ1-6,TRBV2,TRBD1,15,CASSSTGQNNSPLHF,TGTGCCAGCAGCTCTACGGGACAGAATAATTCACCCCTCCACTTT
-,TRBJ2-1,TRBV2,-,14,CASSFTAGHNEQFF,TGTGCCAGCAGTTTTACCGCGGGTCACAATGAGCAGTTCTTC
-,TRBJ2-3,TRBV19,-,14,CASSIHRETDTQYF,TGTGCCAGTAGTATACATCGAGAGACAGATACGCAGTATTTT
-,TRBJ1-5,TRBV28,-,14,CASSWAGGDQPQHF,TGTGCCAGCAGTTGGGCGGGTGGGGATCAGCCCCAGCATTTT
-,TRBJ1-2,TRBV5-1,TRBD1,13,CASSKGQYEGYTF,TGCGCCAGCAGCAAGGGACAGTACGAGGGCTACACCTTC
-,TRBJ1-5,TRBV4-1,-,13,CASSHWRNEPQHF,TGCGCCAGCAGCCATTGGAGGAATGAGCCCCAGCATTTT
-,TRBJ1-2,TRBV6-4,-,16,CASSVEARQDQEGYTF,TGTGCCAGCAGTGTGGAGGCTCGACAGGACCAGGAGGGCTACACCTTC
-,TRBJ2-2,TRBV3-1/TRBV3-2,-,13,CASWGLNTGELFF,TGTGCCAGCTGGGGGTTGAACACCGGGGAGCTGTTTTTT
-,TRBJ2-3,TRBV7-6,-,14,CASSPNTGTDTQYF,TGTGCCAGCAGCCCTAACACGGGGACAGATACGCAGTATTTT
once,TRBJ2-7,TRBV19,-,13,CASKGRDGYEQYF,TGTGCCAGTAAGGGCAGGGACGGGTACGAGCAGTACTTC
few,TRBJ1-5,TRBV2,-,17,CASSETGPGSVNQPQHF,TGTGCCAGCAGTGAAACGGGGCCAGGAAGTGTGAATCAGCCCCAGCATTTT